This T cell receptor (beta chain) is drawn from a study of cytomegalovirus exposure and HLA in healthy donors. Germline CDR1 and CDR2: LNHDA and SQIVND (reference sequence). V was pared by 8 bases and J by 4 bases, with 4 bases of the junction left unmatched. The CDR3 loop spans 12 amino acids. Assay used: immunoSEQ multiplex PCR; TCRdb lists only in-frame clones, some missing. The table includes approximately 72,000 clones, roughly 94% detected once. The sequence came from a woman between 18 and 30 years old in good health and CMV-seronegative. Material for sequencing was PBMCs. This chain uses TRBV19 with TRBJ2-5; 7 nucleotides match TRBD1. The CDR3 sequence: CASSSGGETQYF. The CDR3 DNA is TGTGCCAGTTCCTCAGGGGGAGAGACCCAGTACTTC.